Presented here are 20 T cell receptor beta chains from one specimen sequenced in a study of OX40 agonist ivuxolimab in advanced cancers. Assay: immunoSEQ multiplex PCR; the TCRdb copy retains only in-frame clones and omits some. The sample holds around 140,000 clones; 90% are singletons and the top ten take less than 1.1%. Specimen: CD4+ or CD8+ T cells sorted from blood, collected in a trial of the OX40 agonist ivuxolimab. The receptor set was obtained from an adult with an advanced solid tumor such as melanoma, head and neck, liver or kidney cancer.

This clone was recorded only once. The rearrangement links TRBV28 to TRBJ2-2; 10 positions agree with TRBD1. V gave up 3 bases and J gave up 5 bases; unmatched junction bases: 6. CDR1 and CDR2 from the germline V gene are MDHEN and SYDVKM. The CDR3 sequence is 16 residues long. CDR3 residues: CASSFRQGARTGELFF. In DNA form, the CDR3 reads TGTGCCAGCAGTTTCCGACAGGGGGCGCGTACCGGGGAGCTGTTTTTT.

V and J are TRBV5-6 and TRBJ2-2; 8 nucleotides match TRBD2. The CDR3 totals 15 residues. Losses at the gene ends were 1 base for V and 3 bases for J; bases not matched to a gene: 2. Looked up from germline, CDR1 is SGHDT and CDR2 is YYEEEE. The CDR3 DNA reads as TGTGCCAGCAGCTTGCGCGGGAGGTACACCGGGGAGCTGTTTTTT. Translated: CASSLRGRYTGELFF.

This chain links TRBV5-5 with TRBJ1-5; no definite D call. Germline V gene lookup returns CDR1 SGHKS and CDR2 YYEKEE (reference sequence). This CDR3 contains 13 residues. Trimming removed 4 bases at V and 9 bases at J, with 14 bases between. CDR3 sequence: CASSLEPQRPQHF. For the CDR3, the DNA is TGTGCCAGCAGCCTGGAGCCTCAGCGGCCCCAGCATTTT.

The J gene is TRBJ2-5, the V gene TRBV19, with 11 bases lining up with TRBD2. CDR3 length equals 17 residues. Germline CDR1 and CDR2: LNHDA and SQIVND (reference sequence). Trimming at V came to 4 bases and at J to 1 base, leaving 8 bases not matched to a gene. CDR3 region: CASSTSSTSGSQETQYF. The CDR3 nucleotides read TGTGCCAGTAGTACCTCGTCTACTAGCGGGAGCCAAGAGACCCAGTACTTC.

The V gene is TRBV7-6, the J gene TRBJ1-1; D possibly corresponds to TRBD1 (5 bases). V lost 3 bases and J lost 0, with 8 bases in between. The length of the CDR3 is 14 residues. CDR1 is SGHVS, CDR2 FNYEAQ, per germline. As DNA, the CDR3 is TGTGCCAGCAGCTTGGGGGAAATGAACACTGAAGCTTTCTTT. The encoded protein is CASSLGEMNTEAFF.

The chain combines TRBV4-3 with TRBJ1-1, with TRBD1 identical over 9 bases. Germline CDR1 is LGHNA and CDR2 is YSLEER. This CDR3 spans 14 amino acids. The V and J ends lost 4 bases and 6 bases, in that order; junction bases with no gene match: 6. The CDR3 spells CASSLGQGRAEAFF. The CDR3 region has the DNA TGCGCCAGCAGCCTCGGACAGGGGAGGGCTGAAGCTTTCTTT.

This chain joins TRBV18 and TRBJ2-7; 7 nucleotides agree with TRBD1. The CDR3 length is 15 residues. The trim removed 0 bases at V and 3 bases at J, leaving 5 bases unmatched. Germline V gene lookup returns CDR1 KGHSH and CDR2 LQKENI. CDR3 residues: CASSPPSRQGYEQYF. CDR3 sequence (DNA): TGTGCCAGCTCACCACCATCTCGACAGGGCTACGAGCAGTACTTC.

The chain couples TRBV5-8 to TRBJ2-2; no clear D gene. The V gene lost 6 bases and the J gene lost 2 bases, with 11 bases spanning the gap. CDR1 is SGHTS, CDR2 YDEGEE, per germline. The CDR3 has 14 amino acids. CDR3 region: CASTQSINTGELFF. The CDR3 DNA reads TGTGCCAGCACCCAATCAATTAACACCGGGGAGCTGTTTTTT.

The rearrangement links TRBV5-1 to TRBJ1-2, with a tentative D call TRBD1 (5 bases). With 1 base removed from V and 8 bases from J, the gap between germline ends came to 21 bases. The CDR3 consists of 16 residues. Germline V gene sequence: CDR1 SGHRS, CDR2 YFSETQ. The CDR3, as DNA: TGCGCCAGCAGCTTGTCCGGGGACTCGGGAAAAGGCGGCTACACCTTC. This gives the protein CASSLSGDSGKGGYTF.

The rearrangement joins TRBV30 to TRBJ2-7, with TRBD1 identical over 9 bases. CDR1 and CDR2 (germline): GTSNPN, SVGIG (reference sequence). With V trimmed by 5 bases and J by 1 base, 9 bases remained unmatched. The CDR3 is 15 amino acids. The CDR3 protein is CAWGGQGRGSYEQYF. The CDR3 DNA sequence: TGTGCCTGGGGGGGACAGGGCCGGGGTTCCTACGAGCAGTACTTC. Based on the CDR3 plus reference TRBV30 and TRBJ2-7, the full variable domain is SQTIHQWPATLVQPVGSPLSLECTVEGTSNPNLYWYRQAAGRGLQLLFYSVGIGQISSEVPQNLSASRPQDRQFILSSKKLLLSDSGFYLCAWGGQGRGSYEQYFGPGTRLTVT.

The rearrangement links TRBV7-3 to TRBJ2-7; 7 positions match TRBD2. CDR3 length: 16 amino acids. V shed 1 base and J 4 bases; nucleotides not matched to a gene: 10. Germline V lookup: CDR1 SGHTA, CDR2 FQGTGA. Here the CDR3 DNA reads TGTGCCAGCAGCTTAAAGTCCCCGGGGACTAAGTACGAGCAGTACTTC. This translates into CASSLKSPGTKYEQYF.

This chain uses TRBV18 with TRBJ1-5; D gene uncertain. V gave up 0 bases and J gave up 3 bases, with 3 bases separating them. The germline V gene encodes CDR1 KGHSH and CDR2 LQKENI. CDR3 length: 13 residues. CDR3 sequence (DNA): TGTGCCAGCTCACCACCGACCAATCAGCCCCAGCATTTT. As protein: CASSPPTNQPQHF.

This chain joins TRBV5-1 and TRBJ2-1, with D possibly being TRBD1 or TRBD2 (5 bases each). Trimming left V 0 bases short and J 10 bases short, with 20 bases between. There are 16 residues in the CDR3. Germline CDR1 reads SGHRS; CDR2 reads YFSETQ. CDR3: CASSLAPTGTEIEQFF. CDR3 DNA sequence: TGCGCCAGCAGCTTGGCCCCAACCGGGACCGAAATCGAGCAGTTCTTC.

The rearrangement links TRBV5-4 to TRBJ2-7; D remains ambiguous. The V end lost 3 bases, the J end lost 5 bases, and 9 bases lay between the germline ends. Germline CDR1 SGHNT, CDR2 YYREEE (reference sequence). The CDR3 sequence is 12 residues long. The CDR3 loop is CASSSPFNEQYF. As DNA, the CDR3 is TGTGCCAGCAGCTCACCTTTCAACGAGCAGTACTTC.

The rearrangement links TRBV29-1 to TRBJ2-3; D is possibly TRBD2 (6 bases). Trimming cost V 4 bases and J 0 bases, with 14 bases left between them. The CDR3 is 15 amino acids. CDR1 SQVTM and CDR2 ANQGSEA come from the germline V gene. The CDR3 DNA sequence: TGCAGCGTTGGACCTGGACTACATAGCACAGATACGCAGTATTTT. It is translated as CSVGPGLHSTDTQYF.

This chain connects TRBV7-3 to TRBJ2-2; 11 bases are a match to TRBD2. J lost 3 bases, V lost 5 bases, and 2 bases had no gene match. CDR1 is SGHTA, CDR2 FQGTGA, per germline. The CDR3 has 15 amino acids. CDR3 in amino acids: CASSLSGRDTGELFF. CDR3 coding DNA: TGTGCCAGCAGCCTTAGCGGGAGGGACACCGGGGAGCTGTTTTTT.

The chain combines TRBV6-5 with TRBJ1-2, with TRBD1 matching 7 bases. The J segment lost 4 bases and the V segment lost 2 bases, leaving 4 bases of the junction unmatched. CDR1 MNHEY and CDR2 SVGAGI come from the germline V gene. This CDR3 has 14 amino acids. The CDR3: CASSYGGTAYGYTF. CDR3 sequence (DNA): TGTGCCAGCAGTTACGGTGGGACAGCCTATGGCTACACCTTC.

Details on this clone: One end of the junction does not line up with germline, which may come from a read error. In DNA form, the CDR3 reads TGTGCCTGGAGTGGCGAGAAAGGTAATGGGCAGTTCTTC. Its translation is CAWSGEKGNGQFF. J is TRBJ2-1 and V is TRBV30; D is unclear. The CDR3 is made up of 13 amino acids. Germline CDR1 is GTSNPN and CDR2 is SVGIG (reference sequence). Filled out from reference TRBV30 and TRBJ2-1, the complete variable domain reads SQTIHQWPATLVQPVGSPLSLECTVEGTSNPNLYWYRQAAGRGLQLLFYSVGIGQISSEVPQNLSASRPQDRQFILSSKKLLLSDSGFYLCAWSGEKGNGQFFGPGTRLTVL.

This clone came up once. The rearrangement uses TRBV25-1 and TRBJ2-1, with unresolved D. Germline V CDR1 and CDR2: MGHDK, SYGVNS. CDR3 length equals 12 residues. Trimming cost V 4 bases and J 3 bases, with 4 bases left between them. The CDR3 bases are TGTGCCAGCAGTGGGGACTACAATGAGCAGTTCTTC. Translation: CASSGDYNEQFF.

This clone showed up just once. The rearrangement joins TRBV7-9 to TRBJ1-1, with a weak D call TRBD1 (5 bases). V was trimmed by 1 base and J by 7 bases, leaving 16 bases between them. Germline V gene data show CDR1 as SEHNR and CDR2 as FQNEAQ (reference sequence). This CDR3 contains 15 residues. CDR3 in amino acids: CASSLGGPRSGEAFF. The CDR3 DNA is TGTGCCAGCAGCTTAGGGGGCCCGAGGAGCGGTGAAGCTTTCTTT.